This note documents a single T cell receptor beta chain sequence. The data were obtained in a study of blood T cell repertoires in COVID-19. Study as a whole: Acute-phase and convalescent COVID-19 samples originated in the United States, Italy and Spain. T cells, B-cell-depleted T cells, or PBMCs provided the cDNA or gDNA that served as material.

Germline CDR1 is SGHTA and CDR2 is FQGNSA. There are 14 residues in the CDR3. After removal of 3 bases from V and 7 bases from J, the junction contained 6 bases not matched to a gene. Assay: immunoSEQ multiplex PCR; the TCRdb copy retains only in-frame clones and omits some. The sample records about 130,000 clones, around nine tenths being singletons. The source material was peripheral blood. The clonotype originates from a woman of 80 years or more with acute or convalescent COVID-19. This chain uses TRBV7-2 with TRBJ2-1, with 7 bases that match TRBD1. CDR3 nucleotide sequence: TGTGCCAGCAGCTTGTCGACAGGGTTGAATGAGCAGTTCTTC. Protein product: CASSLSTGLNEQFF.